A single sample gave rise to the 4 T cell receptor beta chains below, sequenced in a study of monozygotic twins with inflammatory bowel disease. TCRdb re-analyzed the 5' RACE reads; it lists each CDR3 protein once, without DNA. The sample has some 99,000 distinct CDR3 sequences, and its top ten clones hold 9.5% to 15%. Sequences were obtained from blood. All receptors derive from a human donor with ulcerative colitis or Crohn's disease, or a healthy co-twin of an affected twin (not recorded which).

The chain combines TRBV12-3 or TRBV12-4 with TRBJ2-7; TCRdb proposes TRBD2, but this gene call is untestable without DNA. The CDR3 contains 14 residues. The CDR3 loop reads CASIWQAGAGEQYF.

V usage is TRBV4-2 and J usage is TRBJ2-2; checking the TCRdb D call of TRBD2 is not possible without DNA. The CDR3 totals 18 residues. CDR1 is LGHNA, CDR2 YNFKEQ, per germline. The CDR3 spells CASSPRGLAGGDTGELFF.

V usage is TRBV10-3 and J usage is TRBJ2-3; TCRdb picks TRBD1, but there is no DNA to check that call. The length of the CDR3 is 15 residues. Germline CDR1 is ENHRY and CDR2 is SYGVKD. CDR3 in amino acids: CAISPDRGEADTQYF.

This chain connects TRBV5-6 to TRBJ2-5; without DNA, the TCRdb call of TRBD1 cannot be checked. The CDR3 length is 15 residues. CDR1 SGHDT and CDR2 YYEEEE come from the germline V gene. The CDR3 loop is CASSSTHYGGETQYF.